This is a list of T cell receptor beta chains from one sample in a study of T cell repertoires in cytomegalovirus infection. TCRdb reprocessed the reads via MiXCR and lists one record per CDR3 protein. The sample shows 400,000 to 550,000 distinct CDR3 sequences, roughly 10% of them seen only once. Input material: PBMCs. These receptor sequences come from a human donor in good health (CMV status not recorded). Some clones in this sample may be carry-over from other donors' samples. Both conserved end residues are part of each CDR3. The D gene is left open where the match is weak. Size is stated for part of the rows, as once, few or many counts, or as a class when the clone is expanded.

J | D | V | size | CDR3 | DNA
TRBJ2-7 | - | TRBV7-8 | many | CASSGGLLESYEQYF | TGTGCCAGCAGCGGGGGGCTACTAGAATCCTACGAGCAGTACTTC
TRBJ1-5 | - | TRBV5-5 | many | CASSLGQGDNQPQHF | TGTGCCAGCAGCTTGGGGCAGGGTGACAATCAGCCCCAGCATTTT
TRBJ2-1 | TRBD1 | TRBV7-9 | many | CASSSYRGQLGNEQFF | TGTGCCAGCAGTTCTTACAGGGGGCAGCTTGGTAATGAGCAGTTCTTC
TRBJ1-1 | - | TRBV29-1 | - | CSVMGQAGTEAFF | TGCAGCGTGATGGGGCAGGCGGGCACTGAAGCTTTCTTT
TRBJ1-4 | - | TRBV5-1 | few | CASSLNEQGSGTTTNEKLFF | TGCGCCAGCAGCTTGAACGAACAGGGTAGCGGCACGACAACTAATGAAAAACTGTTTTTT
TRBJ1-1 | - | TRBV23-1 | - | CASSQSGGGNTEAFF | TGCGCCAGCAGTCAATCGGGGGGGGGGAACACTGAAGCTTTCTTT
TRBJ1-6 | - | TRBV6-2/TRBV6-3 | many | CASSYFGRNNSPLHF | TGTGCCAGCAGTTACTTCGGACGGAATAATTCACCCCTCCACTTT
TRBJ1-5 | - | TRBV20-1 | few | CSARPIPKDSNQPQHF | TGCAGTGCTAGACCAATCCCGAAAGATAGCAATCAGCCCCAGCATTTT
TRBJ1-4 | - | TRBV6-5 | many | CASSPRQVGSEKLFF | TGTGCCAGCAGCCCTCGACAGGTCGGGAGTGAAAAACTGTTTTTT
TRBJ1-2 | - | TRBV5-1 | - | CASTLDMVSGYTF | TGCGCCAGCACTCTGGACATGGTCTCTGGCTACACCTTC
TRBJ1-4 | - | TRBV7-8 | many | CASSATTNEKLFF | TGTGCCAGCTCGGCCACAACTAATGAAAAACTGTTTTTT
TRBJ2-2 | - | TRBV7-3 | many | CASSLTGAVAGELFF | TGTGCCAGCAGCTTAACGGGAGCGGTCGCCGGGGAGCTGTTTTTT
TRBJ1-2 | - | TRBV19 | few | CATSPHGRQVGYTF | TGTGCCACTTCCCCCCACGGACGGCAAGTTGGCTACACCTTC
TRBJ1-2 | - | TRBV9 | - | CVSSQTSYVDGYTF | TGTGTCAGCAGCCAAACGTCATATGTGGATGGCTACACCTTC
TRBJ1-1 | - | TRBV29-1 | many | CSVERQGSGTEAFF | TGCAGCGTTGAACGTCAGGGGAGTGGGACTGAAGCTTTCTTT
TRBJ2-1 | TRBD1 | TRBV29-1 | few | CSAPPQGRNEQFF | TGCAGCGCTCCCCCACAGGGGAGAAATGAGCAGTTCTTC
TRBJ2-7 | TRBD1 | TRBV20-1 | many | CSASALRDRESYEQYF | TGCAGTGCTAGTGCCCTCCGGGACAGGGAATCCTACGAGCAGTACTTC
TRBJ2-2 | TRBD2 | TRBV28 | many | CASSLTSGTGELFF | TGTGCCAGCAGCCTTACTAGCGGGACCGGGGAGCTGTTTTTT
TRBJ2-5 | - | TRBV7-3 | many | CASSLVGGVEETQYF | TGTGCCAGCAGCTTAGTAGGGGGGGTCGAAGAGACCCAGTACTTC
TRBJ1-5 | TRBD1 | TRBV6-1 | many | CASSTTGGSNQPQHF | TGTGCCAGCAGTACCACAGGGGGTTCAAATCAGCCCCAGCATTTT
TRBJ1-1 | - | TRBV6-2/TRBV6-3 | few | CASSYLGARTEAFF | TGTGCCAGCAGTTACCTCGGGGCAAGGACTGAAGCTTTCTTT
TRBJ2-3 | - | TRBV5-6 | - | CASRRREQGTQYF | TGTGCCAGCAGGCGGAGGGAACAGGGTACGCAGTATTTT